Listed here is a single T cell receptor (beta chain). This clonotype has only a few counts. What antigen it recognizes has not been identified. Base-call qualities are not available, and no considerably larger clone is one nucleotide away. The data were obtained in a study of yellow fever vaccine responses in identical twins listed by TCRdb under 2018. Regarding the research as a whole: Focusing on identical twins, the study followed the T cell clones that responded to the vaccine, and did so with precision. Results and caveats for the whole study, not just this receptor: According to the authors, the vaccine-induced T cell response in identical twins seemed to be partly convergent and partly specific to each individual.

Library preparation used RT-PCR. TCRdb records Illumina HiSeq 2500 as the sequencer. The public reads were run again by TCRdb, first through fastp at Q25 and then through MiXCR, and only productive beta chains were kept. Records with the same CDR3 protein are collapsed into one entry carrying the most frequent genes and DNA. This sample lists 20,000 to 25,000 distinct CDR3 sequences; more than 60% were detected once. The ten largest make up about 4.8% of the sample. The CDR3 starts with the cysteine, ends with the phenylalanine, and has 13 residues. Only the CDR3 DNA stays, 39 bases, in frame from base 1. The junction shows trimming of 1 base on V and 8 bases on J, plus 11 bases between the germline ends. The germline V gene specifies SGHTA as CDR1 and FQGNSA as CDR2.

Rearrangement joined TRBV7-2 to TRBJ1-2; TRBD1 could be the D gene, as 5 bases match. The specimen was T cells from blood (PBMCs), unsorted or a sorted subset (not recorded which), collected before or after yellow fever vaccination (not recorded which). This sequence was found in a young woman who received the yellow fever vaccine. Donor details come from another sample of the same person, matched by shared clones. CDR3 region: CASSLEWGGGYTF. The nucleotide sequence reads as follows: TGTGCCAGCAGCTTAGAGTGGGGCGGCGGCTACACCTTC. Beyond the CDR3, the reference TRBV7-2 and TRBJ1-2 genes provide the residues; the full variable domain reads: GAGVSQSPSNKVTEKGKDVELRCDPISGHTALYWYRQSLGQGLEFLIYFQGNSAPDKSGLPSDRFSAERTGGSVSTLTIQRTQQEDSAVYLCASSLEWGGGYTFGSGTRLTVV.